These 17 T cell receptor beta chains originate from one sample sequenced in a study of post-analysis software for immune sequencing data. Study-wide results and limits: Relative to controls, patients had about 5 TRBV segments at higher frequency, with TRBV5-6, TRBV5-1 and TRBV20-1 among these.

These receptors lack a known antigen. Libraries were made from TCR beta cDNA, and they carried unique molecular identifiers. TCRdb re-derived calls from the PCR reads in MiXCR, one entry per CDR3 protein. The repertoire consists of 550,000 to 700,000 distinct CDR3 sequences, with about 44% occurring once and the leading ten covering around 1.7%. The material sequenced was blood. These receptors were obtained from a girl aged 5 to 17 with multiple sclerosis.

This clonotype turned up a few times. V is TRBV12-3 or TRBV12-4 and J is TRBJ2-1; no definite D call. The CDR3 is 11 amino acids. V was trimmed by 8 bases and J by 9 bases, leaving 11 bases between them. The CDR3 nucleotides are TGTGCCAGCTCCCGGCGGCTTGAGCAGTTCTTC. Protein: CASSRRLEQFF.

This clonotype turned up a few times. V and J are TRBV9 and TRBJ2-5; D not resolved. Germline loops: CDR1 SGDLS, CDR2 YYNGEE. The CDR3 is 14 residues long. Trimming removed 0 bases from V and 2 bases from J, with 8 bases in between. CDR3 sequence: CASSVGARQETQYF. CDR3 DNA sequence: TGTGCCAGCAGCGTAGGGGCTAGGCAAGAGACCCAGTACTTC. The complete variable domain, with remaining parts taken from reference TRBV9 and TRBJ2-5, reads DSGVTQTPKHLITATGQRVTLRCSPRSGDLSVYWYQQSLDQGLQFLIQYYNGEERAKGNILERFSAQQFPDLHSELNLSSLELGDSALYFCASSVGARQETQYFGPGTRLLVL.

This clonotype was counted only a few times. The CDR3 reads CASTPTRGANVLTF. The CDR3, as DNA: TGTGCCAGCACCCCCACACGCGGGGCCAACGTCCTGACTTTC. This chain links TRBV7-2 with TRBJ2-6; D is unresolved. The CDR3 sequence is 14 residues long. Germline CDR1 reads SGHTA; CDR2 reads FQGNSA. V shed 7 bases and J shed 4 bases, with 11 bases lying between them.

The chain employs TRBV29-1 and TRBJ2-5, with D hard to call. The end of the DNA is better explained by TRBJ2-7, so the J call may be wrong. This CDR3 region has 12 residues. Germline CDR1 reads SQVTM; CDR2 reads ANQGSEA. In nucleotides, the CDR3 is TGCAGCGTTGAGGTCCAGAGGCTCGAGCAGTACTTC. Translation: CSVEVQRLEQYF.

The chain links TRBV18 to TRBJ2-7, with 12 bases matching TRBD1. There are 19 residues in the CDR3. CDR1 KGHSH and CDR2 LQKENI come from the germline V gene. V trimming: 1 base; J trimming: 9 bases; junction bases outside the gene matches: 19. CDR3 sequence reads: CASSPQAGTGGPDIIRQYF. As DNA, the CDR3 is TGTGCCAGCTCACCACAAGCCGGGACAGGGGGCCCCGATATCATTCGGCAGTACTTC.

CDR3 bases: TGTGCCAGCAGTTACAAACTAGCGGGGCGAGAGCAGTACTTC. Its protein is CASSYKLAGREQYF. This chain joins TRBV6-5 and TRBJ2-1, with 10 positions matching TRBD2. The tail of the sequence fits TRBJ2-7 better, so the J call may be wrong. Germline CDR1 reads MNHEY; CDR2 reads SVGAGI. The CDR3 has 14 amino acids.

This clonotype occurred a few times. V usage is TRBV10-1 and J usage is TRBJ2-7; D ambiguous. The CDR3 loop spans 14 amino acids. Germline assignment: CDR1 WNHNN and CDR2 SYGVQD (reference sequence). The V end lost 0 bases, the J end lost 0 bases, and 6 bases lay between the germline ends. The CDR3, as DNA: TGCGCCAGCAGTGAGTCGGACGGCTCCTACGAGCAGTACTTC. Its protein is CASSESDGSYEQYF.

The chain recombines TRBV7-9 with TRBJ2-1; D is uncertain. Trimming left V 4 bases short and J 12 bases short, with 10 bases between. There are 11 residues in the CDR3. Germline V lookup: CDR1 SEHNR, CDR2 FQNEAQ (reference sequence). CDR3 residues: CASSSEIGQFF. CDR3 nucleotides: TGTGCCAGCAGCTCGGAGATTGGGCAGTTCTTC.

This clonotype was found a few times. The CDR3 nucleotides are TGCAGTGCTAGCGGGGGCGAAGAGACCCAGTACTTC. Encoded protein: CSASGGEETQYF. The rearrangement joins TRBV20-1 to TRBJ2-5, with D tentatively TRBD1 or TRBD2 (6 bases each). From germline, CDR1 is DFQATT and CDR2 SNEGSKA (reference sequence). The CDR3 extends over 12 amino acids. Deletions cut 3 bases from V and 3 bases from J, with 8 bases between.

CDR3 in DNA: TGTGCCAGCCCAGGGGGGCAAGGCTTTCCGAACACTGAAGCTTTCTTT. Translated: CASPGGQGFPNTEAFF. The chain employs TRBV11-2 and TRBJ1-1; 7 bases line up with TRBD1. The germline gives CDR1 SGHAT, CDR2 FQNNGV. The CDR3 length is 16 residues. After removal of 8 bases from V and 1 base from J, the junction contained 13 bases not matched to a gene.

The chain carries TRBV7-9 and TRBJ1-1, with TRBD1 matching 7 bases. The trim removed 1 base at V and 4 bases at J, leaving 9 bases unmatched. The CDR3 loop spans 16 amino acids. Germline values: CDR1 SEHNR, CDR2 FQNEAQ (reference sequence). In nucleotides, the CDR3 is TGTGCCAGCAGCTTAGGAGGGGGCTGGAGAACCACTGAAGCTTTCTTT. This gives the protein CASSLGGGWRTTEAFF.

This chain connects TRBV24-1 to TRBJ1-2; 8 bases map to TRBD1. This CDR3 contains 15 residues. Looked up from germline, CDR1 is KGHDR and CDR2 is SFDVKD. V lost 5 bases to trimming and J lost 2 bases; unmatched junction nucleotides: 6. The CDR3 bases are TGTGCCACCAGTGCAGCCGGGACAGGAAACTATGGCTACACCTTC. Protein: CATSAAGTGNYGYTF.

The J gene is TRBJ2-5, the V gene TRBV27; D perhaps matches TRBD1 (7 bases). This CDR3 contains 14 residues. The V and J ends lost 3 bases and 5 bases respectively, with 13 bases between them. The germline V gene encodes CDR1 MNHEY and CDR2 SMNVEV (reference sequence). The CDR3 region has the DNA TGTGCCAGCAGTTTGGAGGGGGCGCATGAGACCCAGTACTTC. This codes for CASSLEGAHETQYF.

The rearrangement uses TRBV20-1 and TRBJ1-2; D remains ambiguous. The V gene lost 6 bases and the J gene lost 8 bases, with 19 bases spanning the gap. CDR3 length: 13 residues. Looked up from germline, CDR1 is DFQATT and CDR2 is SNEGSKA (reference sequence). In nucleotides, the CDR3 is TGCAGTGCCCCCTCGGGCCCCGGTTCCGGCTACACCTTC. This codes for CSAPSGPGSGYTF.

The sample holds a few counts of this clonotype. The chain carries TRBV7-9 and TRBJ2-1; tentative D call: TRBD1 (6 bases). From germline, CDR1 is SEHNR and CDR2 FQNEAQ (reference sequence). The CDR3 covers 13 residues. With 2 bases removed from V and 9 bases from J, the gap between germline ends came to 11 bases. CDR3 sequence: CASSLTRDTEQFF. DNA for the CDR3: TGTGCCAGCAGCTTAACCCGGGACACTGAGCAGTTCTTC.

This clonotype appeared a few times. The chain joins TRBV5-1 to TRBJ1-1, with D perhaps matching TRBD1 (5 bases). The CDR3 runs to 15 residues. V lost 4 bases and J 0 bases, leaving 13 bases between the germline ends. Germline-derived CDR1 and CDR2 are SGHRS and YFSETQ. The CDR3 nucleotides are TGCGCCAGCAGCATCGGGAGGGGTTTGAACACTGAAGCTTTCTTT. Amino acid sequence: CASSIGRGLNTEAFF.

This clonotype was counted a few times. The genes are TRBV7-2 and TRBJ2-1, with a tentative D call TRBD2 (6 bases). The CDR3 contains 16 residues. Germline CDR1 is SGHTA and CDR2 is FQGNSA. The germline V and J ends were trimmed by 2 bases and 4 bases, with 15 bases remaining between them. This chain's CDR3 is CASSLRWRGLYNEQFF. Here the CDR3 DNA reads TGTGCCAGCAGCTTAAGGTGGCGGGGCCTTTACAATGAGCAGTTCTTC.